This paragraph covers one TCR beta chain sequence. What it recognizes is unknown. These data belong to a study of shared clonotypes between healthy human individuals. As for the study in general: The composition of the donors was a couple of women and three men aged 18 to 49.

This CDR3 comprises 13 residues. CDR1 is MNHEY and CDR2 is SMNVEV in the germline V gene (reference sequence). V lost 6 bases, J lost 14 bases, and 22 bases lay in between. Deep was the level used in running the assay. Clones were read by immunoSEQ multiplex PCR, and TCRdb kept only the in-frame ones, dropping some. Among a few hundred thousand clones listed, around 95% were seen once. Findings of the study overall: For naive CD4 cells, approximately 5% of clonotypes were shared across a handful of donors.

Positive CCR7 selection of CD45RO-negative cells yielded the naive CD8 cells, and terminally differentiated effector memory CD45RA+ cells were excluded. This sequence originates from a woman aged 25 to 39 in good health. Sequenced sample: naive CD8+ T cells sorted from blood. The rearrangement joins TRBV27 to TRBJ1-2, with D maybe TRBD1 (5 bases). CDR3 nucleotides: TGTGCCAGCAGCCCCGAGTGGGGCCAGCCCCCTACCTTC. Amino acid sequence: CASSPEWGQPPTF.